The entry that follows covers one T cell receptor beta chain sequence. Its matching antigen is unknown. These data are taken from a study of T-cell memory formation after mild COVID-19. Overall study context: Clusters were largely donor specific. General study findings and limits: Unconfirmed was the SARS-CoV-2 specificity of second-wave clones that peaked on day 37. Chiefly within CM and EM were the contracting CD4+ clones; CD8+ ones were within EMRA.

This CDR3 region has 15 residues. Germline CDR1 DFQATT, CDR2 SNEGSKA (reference sequence). V shed 3 bases and J 3 bases; nucleotides not matched to a gene: 8. The TCR alpha and TCR beta cDNA libraries, bearing sample barcodes and UMIs, were generated by 5'RACE using constant-segment primers. From the 5' RACE reads, TCRdb called clonotypes with MiXCR, one entry per CDR3 protein. The repertoire holds under 350,000 distinct CDR3 sequences, with around 15% as singletons. The V gene is TRBV20-1, the J gene TRBJ2-3, with TRBD2 matching 8 bases. The receptor's source is a man in his late teens or twenties who had mild COVID-19 (a few samples of this study predate the infection). Cell type and time point are not known. The sample comprised PBMCs or a T cell subset sorted from them (not recorded which). CDR3 coding DNA: TGCAGTGCTAGGGACCCGGGGGGGAGAACAGATACGCAGTATTTT. Translating it yields CSARDPGGRTDTQYF.